A selection of T cell receptor beta chains follows, all from one sample in a study of blood T cell repertoires in COVID-19. Assay used: immunoSEQ multiplex PCR; TCRdb lists only in-frame clones, some missing. This table holds around 80,000 clones, around 80% found once. Source material: peripheral blood. These receptors originate from a man in his fifties or sixties with COVID-19, enrolled during active disease. Each CDR3 is given with its conserved first and last residue. The order of the fields is V gene, J gene, D gene, clone size, CDR3 protein, CDR3 DNA. A D gene is named only where the DNA matches it firmly. Size values are once, few and many counts, or a class for expanded clones, and some rows have none.

V: TRBV6-4; J: TRBJ2-2; D: NA; size: NA; CDR3: CASSAEVTGELFF; DNA: TGTGCCAGCTCCGCAGAGGTCACCGGGGAGCTGTTTTTT
V: TRBV11-2; J: TRBJ2-7; D: TRBD1; size: NA; CDR3: CASSAPGTGVYEQYF; DNA: TGTGCCAGCAGCGCCCCCGGGACAGGGGTCTACGAGCAGTACTTC
V: TRBV6-2/TRBV6-3; J: TRBJ1-1; D: NA; size: NA; CDR3: CASSYSMGGVAEAFF; DNA: TGTGCCAGCAGTTACTCGATGGGAGGGGTTGCTGAAGCTTTCTTT
V: TRBV28; J: TRBJ1-2; D: NA; size: few; CDR3: CASSSPFYGYTF; DNA: TGTGCCAGTTCTAGCCCGTTTTATGGCTACACCTTC
V: TRBV29-1; J: TRBJ2-6; D: NA; size: NA; CDR3: CSARAGAGANVLTF; DNA: TGCAGCGCACGGGCGGGGGCCGGGGCCAACGTCCTGACTTTC
V: TRBV27; J: TRBJ2-5; D: TRBD1; size: NA; CDR3: CASSPRQGLGETQYF; DNA: TGTGCCAGCAGTCCGCGACAGGGTTTGGGAGAGACCCAGTACTTC
V: TRBV6-5; J: TRBJ2-1; D: TRBD2; size: NA; CDR3: CASRIAGGPKQFF; DNA: TGTGCCAGCAGGATAGCGGGAGGGCCAAAGCAGTTCTTC
V: TRBV6-2/TRBV6-3; J: TRBJ2-3; D: TRBD2; size: once; CDR3: CASSRMGTSVADTQYF; DNA: TGTGCCAGCAGCCGAATGGGGACTAGTGTCGCAGATACGCAGTATTTT
V: TRBV11-2; J: TRBJ2-5; D: NA; size: NA; CDR3: CASSLGWTAHQETQYF; DNA: TGTGCCAGCAGCTTAGGGTGGACAGCCCACCAAGAGACCCAGTACTTC
V: TRBV10-3; J: TRBJ2-1; D: TRBD1; size: NA; CDR3: CAISEPGTGASTHQFF; DNA: TGTGCCATCAGTGAACCCGGGACAGGGGCCTCCACACACCAGTTCTTC
V: TRBV28; J: TRBJ1-1; D: TRBD1; size: NA; CDR3: CASSLISGRQGEAFF; DNA: TGTGCCAGCAGCCTCATCTCGGGAAGACAGGGTGAAGCTTTCTTT
V: TRBV28; J: TRBJ1-1; D: TRBD1; size: NA; CDR3: CASSKPGGAFF; DNA: TGTGCCAGCAGTAAACCAGGGGGAGCTTTCTTT
V: TRBV4-1; J: TRBJ2-7; D: TRBD1; size: NA; CDR3: CASSQERQGDYEQYF; DNA: TGCGCCAGCAGCCAAGAGAGGCAGGGGGACTACGAGCAGTACTTC
V: TRBV2; J: TRBJ2-1; D: NA; size: NA; CDR3: CASTASSEQFF; DNA: TGTGCCAGCACCGCGAGTTCCGAGCAGTTCTTC
V: TRBV5-1; J: TRBJ1-1; D: NA; size: NA; CDR3: CASSLGANTEAFF; DNA: TGCGCCAGCAGCTTGGGAGCGAACACTGAAGCTTTCTTT
V: TRBV6-4; J: TRBJ2-3; D: NA; size: NA; CDR3: CASSYRQDTDTQYF; DNA: TGTGCCAGCAGTTATAGACAGGACACAGATACGCAGTATTTT
V: TRBV10-3; J: TRBJ2-5; D: NA; size: NA; CDR3: CAISQAQETQYF; DNA: TGTGCCATCAGCCAGGCCCAAGAGACCCAGTACTTC
V: TRBV29-1; J: TRBJ2-7; D: TRBD2; size: few; CDR3: CSVTYLREGEQYF; DNA: TGCAGCGTTACGTATTTGCGGGAGGGCGAGCAGTACTTC
V: TRBV10-3; J: TRBJ1-2; D: TRBD1; size: NA; CDR3: CAAGRQGIGYTF; DNA: TGTGCCGCGGGGCGACAGGGAATTGGCTACACCTTC
V: TRBV6-7; J: TRBJ2-7; D: NA; size: NA; CDR3: CASGHRTSSGLEQYF; DNA: TGTGCCAGCGGCCACAGAACTAGTTCGGGCCTCGAGCAGTACTTC
V: TRBV30; J: TRBJ1-6; D: NA; size: NA; CDR3: CAWTKVGGRVNSPLHF; DNA: TGTGCCTGGACTAAAGTCGGGGGGAGGGTGAATTCACCCCTCCACTTT
V: TRBV5-1; J: TRBJ1-4; D: TRBD1; size: few; CDR3: CASSLGTGRNEKLFF; DNA: TGCGCCAGCAGCTTGGGGACAGGGCGTAATGAAAAACTGTTTTTT
V: TRBV7-2; J: TRBJ1-4; D: TRBD1; size: once; CDR3: CASSSSIIGQPTGEKLFF; DNA: TGTGCCAGCAGCTCCAGCATAATTGGACAGCCGACAGGGGAAAAACTGTTTTTT
V: TRBV28; J: TRBJ2-3; D: TRBD2; size: NA; CDR3: CASSLPLAGVLDTQYF; DNA: TGTGCCAGCAGTTTACCATTAGCGGGGGTCCTAGATACGCAGTATTTT
V: TRBV9; J: TRBJ1-6; D: NA; size: NA; CDR3: CASSPQPSQLGSPLHF; DNA: TGTGCCAGCAGCCCACAGCCTTCCCAACTGGGTTCACCCCTCCACTTT
V: TRBV6-2/TRBV6-3; J: TRBJ2-7; D: NA; size: NA; CDR3: CASSYSGESSYEQYF; DNA: TGTGCCAGCAGTTACTCGGGCGAGAGCTCCTACGAGCAGTACTTC
V: TRBV2; J: TRBJ2-7; D: TRBD1; size: once; CDR3: CASRPGTGGYYEQYF; DNA: TGTGCCAGCAGACCGGGAACAGGGGGTTACTACGAGCAGTACTTC
V: TRBV7-9; J: TRBJ1-1; D: NA; size: NA; CDR3: CASSSDSMNTEAFF; DNA: TGTGCCAGCAGCTCGGACAGCATGAACACTGAAGCTTTCTTT
V: TRBV19; J: TRBJ1-5; D: NA; size: NA; CDR3: CASSIDPGAETFGNQPQHF; DNA: TGTGCCAGTAGTATAGATCCAGGGGCCGAGACTTTCGGTAATCAGCCCCAGCATTTT
V: TRBV5-1; J: TRBJ2-1; D: NA; size: NA; CDR3: CASSLPGAGEQFF; DNA: TGCGCCAGCAGCCTCCCAGGGGCCGGTGAGCAGTTCTTC
V: TRBV18; J: TRBJ1-1; D: NA; size: NA; CDR3: CASSPQWGLDTEAFF; DNA: TGTGCCAGCTCACCCCAATGGGGCCTGGACACTGAAGCTTTCTTT
V: TRBV5-8; J: TRBJ2-5; D: NA; size: NA; CDR3: CASRRRGRETQYF; DNA: TGTGCCAGCAGGCGGAGGGGCAGGGAGACCCAGTACTTC
V: TRBV19; J: TRBJ1-1; D: NA; size: NA; CDR3: CASSISGTTLRAFF; DNA: TGTGCCAGTAGTATCTCCGGGACAACGCTGAGGGCTTTCTTT
V: TRBV11-2; J: TRBJ2-1; D: TRBD1; size: NA; CDR3: CASSEEQGAQNNEQFF; DNA: TGTGCCAGCAGCGAAGAACAGGGGGCTCAGAACAATGAGCAGTTCTTC
V: TRBV5-1; J: TRBJ2-7; D: NA; size: NA; CDR3: CASSLGLGRPAEQYF; DNA: TGCGCCAGCAGCTTGGGGCTGGGGCGTCCTGCGGAGCAGTACTTC
V: TRBV28; J: TRBJ2-7; D: NA; size: NA; CDR3: CASHRVSHEQYF; DNA: TGTGCCAGCCACAGGGTTAGCCACGAGCAGTACTTC
V: TRBV28; J: TRBJ2-2; D: NA; size: NA; CDR3: CASSLSGTLTGELFF; DNA: TGTGCCAGCAGTTTAAGTGGGACACTCACCGGGGAGCTGTTTTTT
V: TRBV30; J: TRBJ1-2; D: TRBD1; size: NA; CDR3: CAWMWTGYGYTF; DNA: TGTGCCTGGATGTGGACAGGCTATGGCTACACCTTC
V: TRBV6-1; J: TRBJ1-2; D: TRBD1; size: NA; CDR3: CASSETGGTYGYTF; DNA: TGTGCCAGCAGTGAGACAGGGGGCACCTATGGCTACACCTTC
V: TRBV4-3; J: TRBJ1-4; D: NA; size: NA; CDR3: CASSQGTVPTNEKLFF; DNA: TGCGCCAGCAGCCAAGGAACGGTTCCAACTAATGAAAAACTGTTTTTT
V: TRBV28; J: TRBJ1-1; D: NA; size: once; CDR3: CASIWALNTEAFF; DNA: TGTGCCAGCATCTGGGCTCTGAACACTGAAGCTTTCTTT